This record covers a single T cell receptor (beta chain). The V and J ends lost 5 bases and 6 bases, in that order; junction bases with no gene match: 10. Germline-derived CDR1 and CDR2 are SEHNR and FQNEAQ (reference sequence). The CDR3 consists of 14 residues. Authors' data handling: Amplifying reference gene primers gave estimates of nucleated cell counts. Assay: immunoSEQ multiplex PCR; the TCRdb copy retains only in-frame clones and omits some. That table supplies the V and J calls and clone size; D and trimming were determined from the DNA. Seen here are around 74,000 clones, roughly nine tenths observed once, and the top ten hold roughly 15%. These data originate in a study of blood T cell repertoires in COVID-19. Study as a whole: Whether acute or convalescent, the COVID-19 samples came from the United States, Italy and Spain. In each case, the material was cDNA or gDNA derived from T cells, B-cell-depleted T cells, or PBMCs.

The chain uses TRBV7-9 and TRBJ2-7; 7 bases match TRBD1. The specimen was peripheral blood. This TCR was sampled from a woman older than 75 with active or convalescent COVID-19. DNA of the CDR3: TGTGCCAGCAGCCGGGGACAGCCCAGGGGCGAGCAGTACTTC. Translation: CASSRGQPRGEQYF.